Each of the 26 T cell receptor beta chains below was sequenced from the same sample in a study of T cell repertoires in cytomegalovirus infection. One entry per CDR3 protein results from TCRdb running MiXCR on the reads. The data show approximately 260,000 distinct CDR3 sequences, about 15% seen once. Sequenced material: CD8+ T cells from PBMCs. Source of these receptors: a human donor in good health (CMV status not recorded). Some clones in this sample may be carry-over from other donors' samples.

This clonotype was recorded a few times. The rearrangement uses TRBV7-9 and TRBJ2-7; D possibly uses TRBD1 or TRBD2 (5 bases each). Germline-derived CDR1 and CDR2 are SEHNR and FQNEAQ (reference sequence). The ends were cut back, 10 bases at V and 2 bases at J, with 21 bases in the middle. The CDR3 is made up of 15 amino acids. CDR3 coding DNA: TGTGCCATCGATAGGGGTGGAGAGGAGGCCTACGAGCAGTACTTC. Protein product: CAIDRGGEEAYEQYF.

This clonotype came up a few times. V and J are TRBV10-3 and TRBJ1-2; 8 bases line up with TRBD1. Germline V gives CDR1 ENHRY, CDR2 SYGVKD. Losses at the gene ends were 3 bases for V and 8 bases for J; bases not matched to a gene: 14. The CDR3 runs 16 residues. DNA of the CDR3: TGTGCCATCAGTGACCAAGGACAGGGCAACCTAGGAGGCTACACCTTC. It yields the protein CAISDQGQGNLGGYTF.

This clonotype was counted many times. This chain connects TRBV19 to TRBJ1-2; D gene unclear. The CDR3 has 15 residues. Per germline, CDR1 LNHDA and CDR2 SQIVND (reference sequence). The ends were cut back, 5 bases at V and 4 bases at J, with 17 bases in the middle. The CDR3 sequence: CASSSRTELLYGYTF. For the CDR3, the DNA is TGTGCCAGTAGTTCGCGGACGGAGCTACTCTATGGCTACACCTTC.

Many counts were recorded for this clonotype. CDR3 in amino acids: CASSLVGTDSNYGYTF. CDR3 in DNA: TGTGCCAGCAGCTTAGTGGGGACAGACTCCAACTATGGCTACACCTTC. The chain carries TRBV7-9 and TRBJ1-2; 7 bases fit TRBD1. The germline V gene has CDR1 SEHNR and CDR2 FQNEAQ (reference sequence). Germline trimming cut 1 base from V and 2 bases from J; bases unmatched to any gene: 7. The CDR3 is 16 amino acids.

This clonotype showed up just a few times. The gene calls are TRBV4-1 and TRBJ1-5; D unclear. There are 14 residues in the CDR3. Deletions cut 5 bases from V and 3 bases from J, with 11 bases between. Germline lookup yields CDR1 MGHRA and CDR2 YSYEKL. The DNA of the CDR3 is TGCGCCAGCAGCGCCGGGGAATTCAATCAGCCCCAGCATTTT. Its protein product is CASSAGEFNQPQHF.

The rearrangement uses TRBV5-6 and TRBJ2-7; no firm D call. Germline V gives CDR1 SGHDT, CDR2 YYEEEE. This CDR3 has 15 amino acids. Between the trimmed V and J ends, which lost 0 bases and 2 bases, there was a span of 12 bases. The CDR3 DNA follows: TGTGCCAGCAGCTTGGGAGGAATGATCGCCTACGAGCAGTACTTC. Translation gives CASSLGGMIAYEQYF. The variable domain in full, with the rest retrieved from reference TRBV5-6 and TRBJ2-7, is DAGVTQSPTHLIKTRGQQVTLRCSPKSGHDTVSWYQQALGQGPQFIFQYYEEEERQRGNFPDRFSGHQFPNYSSELNVNALLLGDSALYLCASSLGGMIAYEQYFGPGTRLTVT.

This clonotype occurred many times. The chain couples TRBV7-9 to TRBJ2-5; 12 nucleotides align to TRBD1. CDR3 size: 18 residues. Per the germline V gene, CDR1 is SEHNR and CDR2 is FQNEAQ (reference sequence). Losses at the gene ends were 4 bases for V and 0 bases for J; bases not matched to a gene: 9. The CDR3 DNA reads as TGTGCCAGCAGCTCTCCCGGGACAGGGGGCGACTACCAAGAGACCCAGTACTTC. Its protein product is CASSSPGTGGDYQETQYF.

This clonotype was observed a few times. The V gene is TRBV6-1, the J gene TRBJ2-7, with D perhaps being TRBD1 or TRBD2 (5 bases each). The V and J ends lost 4 bases and 6 bases respectively, with 16 bases between them. Germline values: CDR1 MNHNS, CDR2 SASEGT. This CDR3 contains 14 residues. The CDR3 is CASSGPPGGPEQYF. The CDR3 bases are TGTGCCAGCAGTGGCCCCCCTGGGGGTCCCGAGCAGTACTTC.

This clonotype has ten or more counts. The chain uses TRBV7-6 and TRBJ2-7; D ambiguous. The CDR3 loop spans 11 amino acids. CDR1 and CDR2 from the germline V gene are SGHVS and FNYEAQ. V was shortened by 3 bases and J by 9 bases, with 9 bases between the two germline ends. The CDR3 sequence: CASSFGEGQYF. In DNA form, the CDR3 reads TGTGCCAGCAGCTTTGGGGAAGGGCAGTACTTC.

The chain couples TRBV7-9 to TRBJ2-2, with D maybe TRBD2 (5 bases). CDR3 length equals 14 residues. Germline values: CDR1 SEHNR, CDR2 FQNEAQ (reference sequence). V lost 4 bases to trimming and J lost 4 bases, with 10 bases between them. Here the CDR3 DNA reads TGTGCCAGCAGCTGGGAGACGTCCACCGGGGAGCTGTTTTTT. It encodes CASSWETSTGELFF.

This clonotype was detected ten times or more. This chain links TRBV19 with TRBJ2-1; TRBD2 matches 14 bases. The CDR3 sequence is 16 residues long. V lost 4 bases and J lost 2; bases outside the gene matches: 1. Germline-derived CDR1 and CDR2 are LNHDA and SQIVND (reference sequence). CDR3 nucleotide sequence: TGTGCCAGTAGTACGACTAGCGGGGGGGCCTACAATGAGCAGTTCTTC. Translated: CASSTTSGGAYNEQFF.

The V gene is TRBV2, the J gene TRBJ1-1; no clear D. CDR3 length: 17 residues. Germline V CDR1 and CDR2: SNHLY, FYNNEI. V lost 3 bases and J lost 1, with 18 bases in between. DNA of the CDR3: TGTGCCAGCAGTGATTATCGACTTATCGACAAGAACACTGAAGCTTTCTTT. This sequence encodes CASSDYRLIDKNTEAFF.

This clonotype was detected a few times. CDR3 region: CASSLLGLNTGELFF. The CDR3, as DNA: TGTGCCAGCAGCTTGCTGGGCCTGAACACCGGGGAGCTGTTTTTT. The J gene is TRBJ2-2, the V gene TRBV5-8, with D unresolved. The CDR3 sequence is 15 residues long. Germline V lookup: CDR1 SGHTS, CDR2 YDEGEE. Trimming took 1 base from V and 1 from J, leaving 8 bases between them.

This chain connects TRBV25-1 to TRBJ1-4; D may be TRBD1 (5 bases). The length of the CDR3 is 15 residues. V lost 2 bases and J lost 7, with 14 bases in between. Germline loops: CDR1 MGHDK, CDR2 SYGVNS. This CDR3 reads CASSELKAGSEKLFF. The CDR3 bases are TGTGCCAGCAGTGAACTTAAGGCAGGGAGTGAAAAACTGTTTTTT.

This clonotype appeared a few times. CDR3 protein: CSVGNRGLSNYGYTF. DNA for the CDR3: TGCAGCGTTGGAAACAGGGGGCTTTCTAACTATGGCTACACCTTC. V usage is TRBV29-1 and J usage is TRBJ1-2, with 9 bases aligning to TRBD1. J lost 0 bases, V lost 4 bases, and 6 bases had no gene match. The CDR3 is made up of 15 amino acids. Germline CDR1 and CDR2: SQVTM and ANQGSEA.

The genes are TRBV5-4 and TRBJ1-1; 7 positions match TRBD1. J lost 1 base, V lost 4 bases, and 7 bases had no gene match. The V gene's germline CDR1 is SGHNT and CDR2 YYREEE (reference sequence). The CDR3 loop spans 15 amino acids. The CDR3 loop reads CASSPLGQQNTEAFF. The CDR3 DNA reads as TGTGCCAGCAGCCCTTTGGGACAGCAGAACACTGAAGCTTTCTTT.

Ten or more counts support this clonotype. The V call is TRBV7-2, the J call TRBJ1-5, with TRBD1 matching 8 bases. The length of the CDR3 is 15 residues. V dropped 5 bases and J dropped 6; count of bases not matched to a gene: 9. The V gene's germline CDR1 is SGHTA and CDR2 FQGNSA. The CDR3 protein is CASSPSGGAGQPQHF. CDR3 sequence (DNA): TGTGCCAGCAGCCCTTCAGGGGGCGCAGGTCAGCCCCAGCATTTT. The entire variable domain, with the rest obtained from reference TRBV7-2 and TRBJ1-5, is as follows: GAGVSQSPSNKVTEKGKDVELRCDPISGHTALYWYRQSLGQGLEFLIYFQGNSAPDKSGLPSDRFSAERTGGSVSTLTIQRTQQEDSAVYLCASSPSGGAGQPQHFGDGTRLSIL.

CDR3 sequence (DNA): TGTGCCAGCAGCGATGACCCACGGAGAGAGACCCAGTACTTC. This sequence encodes CASSDDPRRETQYF. The chain employs TRBV7-9 and TRBJ2-5; no clear D. CDR3 length: 14 residues. The germline CDR1 and CDR2 sequences are SEHNR and FQNEAQ (reference sequence). Trimming cost V 5 bases and J 4 bases, with 14 bases left between them.

In its sample, this clonotype was seen many times. The chain recombines TRBV7-2 with TRBJ2-7; D call uncertain. CDR1 SGHTA and CDR2 FQGNSA come from the germline V gene. CDR3 length: 15 amino acids. Trimming took off 5 bases at V and 7 bases at J, with 21 bases between the two ends. CDR3 sequence (DNA): TGTGCCAGCAGCGCACCCGATCTCAACCAGTTAGAGCAGTACTTC. The encoded protein is CASSAPDLNQLEQYF.

V usage is TRBV4-1 and J usage is TRBJ2-7, with D perhaps matching TRBD1 (6 bases). The germline CDR1 and CDR2 sequences are MGHRA and YSYEKL. The CDR3 has 16 residues. V gave up 0 bases and J gave up 5 bases, with 17 bases separating them. CDR3 DNA: TGCGCCAGCAGCCAAGATCCTCCAGGGGTCCCCCACGAGCAGTACTTC. The encoded protein is CASSQDPPGVPHEQYF.

The chain couples TRBV7-2 to TRBJ2-1; 13 nucleotides agree with TRBD2. Germline CDR1 and CDR2: SGHTA and FQGNSA. The CDR3 loop spans 16 amino acids. Trimming took 5 bases from V and 10 from J; bases not matched to a gene: 11. CDR3 protein: CASSPRLAGGQGEQFF. CDR3 nucleotides: TGTGCCAGCAGCCCCCGACTAGCGGGGGGCCAGGGGGAGCAGTTCTTC.

CDR3 DNA: TGTGCCAGCAGCCAAGGTGCCGGGGTGGGGGGACACACTGAAGCTTTCTTT. Its translation is CASSQGAGVGGHTEAFF. The chain recombines TRBV14 with TRBJ1-1; weak D call: TRBD1 (5 bases). CDR3 size: 17 residues. V lost 1 base to trimming and J lost 3 bases, with 18 bases between them. Per the germline V gene, CDR1 is SGHDN and CDR2 is FVKESK.

This clonotype was seen a few times. J is TRBJ1-1 and V is TRBV20-1; 7 bases are a match to TRBD1. The V and J ends lost 7 bases and 5 bases, in that order; junction bases with no gene match: 7. Germline lookup yields CDR1 DFQATT and CDR2 SNEGSKA (reference sequence). The CDR3 is 12 amino acids. The CDR3 nucleotides read TGCAGTGTTCCTAGGGGGCATACTGAAGCTTTCTTT. Translating it yields CSVPRGHTEAFF.

There are many counts of this clonotype. V usage is TRBV7-2 and J usage is TRBJ2-5; D possibly matches TRBD1 or TRBD2 (6 bases each). The V and J ends lost 1 base and 4 bases respectively, with 7 bases between them. Germline assignment: CDR1 SGHTA and CDR2 FQGNSA. This CDR3 region has 13 residues. The CDR3 coding sequence is TGTGCCAGCAGCTTAGAGGGGGGAGAGACCCAGTACTTC. It encodes CASSLEGGETQYF.

Ten or more counts support this clonotype. This chain connects TRBV28 to TRBJ1-1; TRBD1 might be the D (5 bases). V lost 4 bases, J lost 3 bases, and 12 bases lay in between. CDR1 and CDR2 from the germline V gene are MDHEN and SYDVKM. The CDR3 totals 14 residues. This CDR3 is CASSSTGTYTEAFF. The CDR3, as DNA: TGTGCCAGCAGTTCCACCGGGACCTACACTGAAGCTTTCTTT.

This clonotype was detected ten times or more. The chain recombines TRBV6-1 with TRBJ2-3, with 9 bases fitting TRBD1. Losses at the gene ends were 5 bases for V and 3 bases for J; bases not matched to a gene: 12. Germline V gives CDR1 MNHNS, CDR2 SASEGT. The CDR3 extends over 17 amino acids. The CDR3 reads CASSFAATGGRTDTQYF. The DNA for the CDR3 is TGTGCCAGCAGTTTCGCCGCAACAGGGGGCAGGACAGATACGCAGTATTTT.